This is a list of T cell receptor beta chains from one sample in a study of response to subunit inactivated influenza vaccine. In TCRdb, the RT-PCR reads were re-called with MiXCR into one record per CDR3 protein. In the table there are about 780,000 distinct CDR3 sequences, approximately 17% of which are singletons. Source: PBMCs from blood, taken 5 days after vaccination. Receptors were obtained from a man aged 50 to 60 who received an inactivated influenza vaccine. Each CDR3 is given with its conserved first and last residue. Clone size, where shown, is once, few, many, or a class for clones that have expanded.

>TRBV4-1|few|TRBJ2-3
CASSKRQGLDIIDTQYF
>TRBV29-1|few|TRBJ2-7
CSVEVSGEDYSYEQYF
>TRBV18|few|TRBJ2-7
CASSPRGTGQGEQYF
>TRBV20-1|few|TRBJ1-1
CSASGTLGAFF
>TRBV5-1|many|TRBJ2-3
CASRIQTSTDTQYF
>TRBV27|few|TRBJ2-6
CASGRSGANVLTF
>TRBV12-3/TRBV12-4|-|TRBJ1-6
CASSRGLGNSPLHF
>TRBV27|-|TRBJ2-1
CASSLSPAISSYNEQFF
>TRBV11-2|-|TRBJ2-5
CASSAIQGAETQYF
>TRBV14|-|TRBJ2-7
CASSRLGRESYEQYF
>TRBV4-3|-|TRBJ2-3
CASSQDEGEIGTDTQYF
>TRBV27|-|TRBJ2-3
CASSLIRSGGATDTQYF
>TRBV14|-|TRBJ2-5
CASSQDPPGQGKETQYF
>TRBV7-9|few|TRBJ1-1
CASSWDRGQTTEAFF
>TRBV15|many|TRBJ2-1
CATSRWDNEQFF
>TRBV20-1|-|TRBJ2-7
CSARLTPGQRPYEQYF
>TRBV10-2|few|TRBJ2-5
CASRYASGQETQYF
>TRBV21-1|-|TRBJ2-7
CASSKSEGESSYEQYF
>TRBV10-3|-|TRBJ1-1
CAISDYRGLNTEAFF
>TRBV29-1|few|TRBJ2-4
CSGGFGNIQYF
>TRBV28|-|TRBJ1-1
CASSPGQGVGTEAFF
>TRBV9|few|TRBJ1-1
CASSAGQGGNTEAFF
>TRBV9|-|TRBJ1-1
CASSVAGGLSNTEAFF
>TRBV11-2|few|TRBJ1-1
CASSLWTGTEAFF